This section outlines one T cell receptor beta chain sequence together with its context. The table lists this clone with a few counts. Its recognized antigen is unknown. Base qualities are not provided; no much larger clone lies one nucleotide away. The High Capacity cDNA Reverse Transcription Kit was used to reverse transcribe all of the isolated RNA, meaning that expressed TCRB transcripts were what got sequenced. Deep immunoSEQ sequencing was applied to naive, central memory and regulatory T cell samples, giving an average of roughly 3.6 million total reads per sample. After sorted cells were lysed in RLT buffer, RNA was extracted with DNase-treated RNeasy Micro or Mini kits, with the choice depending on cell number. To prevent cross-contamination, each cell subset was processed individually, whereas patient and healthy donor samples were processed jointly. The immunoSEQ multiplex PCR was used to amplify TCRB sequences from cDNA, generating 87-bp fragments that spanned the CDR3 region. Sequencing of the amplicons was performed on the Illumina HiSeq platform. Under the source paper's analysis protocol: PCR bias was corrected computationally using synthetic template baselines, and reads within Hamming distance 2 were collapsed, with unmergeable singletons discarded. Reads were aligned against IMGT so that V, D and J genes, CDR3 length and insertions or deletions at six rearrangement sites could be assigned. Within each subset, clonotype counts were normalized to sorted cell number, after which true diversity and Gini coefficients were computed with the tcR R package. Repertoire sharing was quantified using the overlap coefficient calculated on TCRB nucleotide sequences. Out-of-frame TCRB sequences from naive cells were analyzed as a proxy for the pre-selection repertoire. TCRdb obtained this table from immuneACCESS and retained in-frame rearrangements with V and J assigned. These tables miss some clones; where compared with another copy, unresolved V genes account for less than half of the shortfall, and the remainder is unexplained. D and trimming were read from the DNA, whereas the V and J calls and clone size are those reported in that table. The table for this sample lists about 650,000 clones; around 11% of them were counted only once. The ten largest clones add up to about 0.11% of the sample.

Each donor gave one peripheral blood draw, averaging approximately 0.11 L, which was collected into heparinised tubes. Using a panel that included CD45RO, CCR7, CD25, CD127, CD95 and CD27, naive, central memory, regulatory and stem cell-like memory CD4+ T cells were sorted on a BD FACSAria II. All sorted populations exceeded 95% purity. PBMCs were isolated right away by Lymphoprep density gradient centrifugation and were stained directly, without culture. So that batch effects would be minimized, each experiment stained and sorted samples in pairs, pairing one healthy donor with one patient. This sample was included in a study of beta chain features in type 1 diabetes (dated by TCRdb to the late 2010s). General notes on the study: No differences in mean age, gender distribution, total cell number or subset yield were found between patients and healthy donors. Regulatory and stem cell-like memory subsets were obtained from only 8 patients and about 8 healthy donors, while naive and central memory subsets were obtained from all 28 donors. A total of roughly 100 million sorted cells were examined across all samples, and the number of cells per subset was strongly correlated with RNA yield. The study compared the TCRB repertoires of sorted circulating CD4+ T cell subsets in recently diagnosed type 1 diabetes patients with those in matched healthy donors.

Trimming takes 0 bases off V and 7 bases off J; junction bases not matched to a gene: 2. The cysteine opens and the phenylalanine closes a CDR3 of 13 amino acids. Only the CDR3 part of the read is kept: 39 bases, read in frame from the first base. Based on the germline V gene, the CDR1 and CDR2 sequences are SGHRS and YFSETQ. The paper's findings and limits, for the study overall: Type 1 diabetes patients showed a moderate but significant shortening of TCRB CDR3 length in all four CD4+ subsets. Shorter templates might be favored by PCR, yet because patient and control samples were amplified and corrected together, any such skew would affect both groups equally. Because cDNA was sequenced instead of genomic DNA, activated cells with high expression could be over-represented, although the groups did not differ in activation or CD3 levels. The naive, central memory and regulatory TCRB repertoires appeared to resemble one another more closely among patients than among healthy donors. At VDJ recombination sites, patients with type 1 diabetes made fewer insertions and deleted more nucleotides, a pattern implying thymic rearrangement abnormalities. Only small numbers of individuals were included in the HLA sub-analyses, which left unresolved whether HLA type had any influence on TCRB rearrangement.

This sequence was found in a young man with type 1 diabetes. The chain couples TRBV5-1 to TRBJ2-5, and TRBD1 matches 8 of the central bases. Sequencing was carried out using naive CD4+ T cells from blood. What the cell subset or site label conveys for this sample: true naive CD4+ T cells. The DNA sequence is TGCGCCAGCAGCTTGGAAGGGACAGGGACCCAGTACTTC. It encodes CASSLEGTGTQYF.